These 10 T cell receptor beta chains were sequenced from one sample in a study of cytomegalovirus exposure and HLA in healthy donors (dated by TCRdb to 2016 to 2017). The library was prepared using the immunoSEQ multiplex PCR assay. In TCRdb, the immuneACCESS table is reduced to in-frame sequences with V and J assigned. These tables do not hold every clone; where another copy was compared, an unresolved V gene accounts for under half, and the others remain unexplained. In this sample the table shows 150,000 to 200,000 clones, approximately 96% of which occur a single time. Approximately 0.82% of the sample is held by the ten biggest clonotypes. Sequencing was performed on PBMCs. The receptors were gathered from a young woman in good health and CMV-seronegative.

The rearrangement joins TRBV7-9 to TRBJ2-5; 8 nucleotides agree with TRBD1. The length of the CDR3 is 14 residues. The V and J ends lost 6 bases and 2 bases, in that order; junction bases with no gene match: 5. Germline V CDR1 and CDR2: SEHNR, FQNEAQ (reference sequence). As DNA, the CDR3 is TGTGCCAGCAGTTTACAGGGGGTGCAAGAGACCCAGTACTTC. Translating it yields CASSLQGVQETQYF.

CDR3 sequence (DNA): TGTGCCAGCAGCTTGGCCAATGAGCAGTTCTTC. Translating it yields CASSLANEQFF. This sequence joins TRBV11-2 and TRBJ2-1; no clear D. Per germline, CDR1 SGHAT and CDR2 FQNNGV. Trimming removed 3 bases at V and 6 bases at J, with 3 bases between. This CDR3 has 11 residues.

This chain links TRBV4-2 with TRBJ1-2; TRBD1 might be the D (6 bases). The CDR3 extends over 14 amino acids. Germline CDR1 and CDR2: LGHNA and YNFKEQ. Trimming stripped 0 bases from V and 3 bases from J, with 8 bases between. CDR3 in DNA: TGTGCCAGCAGCCAAGAACAGGGCGACTATGGCTACACCTTC. Translation: CASSQEQGDYGYTF.

This clone was seen a single time. V gene TRBV5-6 combines with J gene TRBJ1-1, with TRBD1 as a possible D gene (5 bases). The CDR3 loop spans 14 amino acids. V lost 6 bases, J lost 5 bases, and 17 bases lay in between. Germline-derived CDR1 and CDR2 are SGHDT and YYEEEE. Here the CDR3 reads CASTPDKEGTEAFF. The CDR3, as DNA: TGTGCCAGCACCCCCGACAAGGAGGGGACTGAAGCTTTCTTT.

The rearrangement joins TRBV18 to TRBJ1-2; D call uncertain. Germline lookup yields CDR1 KGHSH and CDR2 LQKENI. CDR3 length equals 18 residues. The V and J ends lost 0 bases and 6 bases respectively, with 23 bases between them. The CDR3 DNA sequence: TGTGCCAGCTCACCACCGGGCTATCCAGTATCGAGTGACAATGGCTACACCTTC. It specifies CASSPPGYPVSSDNGYTF.

This clone was seen once. This sequence joins TRBV29-1 and TRBJ1-2; tentatively, D is TRBD1 (6 bases). The CDR3 totals 14 residues. The germline CDR1 and CDR2 sequences are SQVTM and ANQGSEA. V lost 4 bases to trimming and J lost 4 bases, with 16 bases between them. The CDR3 nucleotides are TGCAGCGTTGGGGCCGGGGGGGCTGTCTATGGCTACACCTTC. The encoded protein is CSVGAGGAVYGYTF.

J is TRBJ2-3 and V is TRBV27; TRBD1 matches 11 bases. CDR1 MNHEY and CDR2 SMNVEV come from the germline V gene (reference sequence). CDR3 size: 16 residues. V lost 6 bases, J lost 1 base, and 6 bases stayed unmatched. For the CDR3, the DNA is TGTGCCAGCAGACAAGGACAGGGGGCTGGCACAGATACGCAGTATTTT. As protein: CASRQGQGAGTDTQYF.

This chain uses TRBV7-6 with TRBJ2-7, with a tentative D call TRBD2 (5 bases). There are 15 residues in the CDR3. Germline CDR1 SGHVS, CDR2 FNYEAQ. The V end was cut by 5 bases, the J end by 1 base, with 15 bases between. CDR3 sequence: CASSPSFGGSYEQYF. CDR3 sequence (DNA): TGTGCCAGCAGCCCTAGTTTTGGAGGTTCCTACGAGCAGTACTTC. Full variable domain (rest looked up from reference TRBV7-6 and TRBJ2-7): GAGVSQSPRYKVTKRGQDVALRCDPISGHVSLYWYRQALGQGPEFLTYFNYEAQQDKSGLPNDRFSAERPEGSISTLTIQRTEQRDSAMYRCASSPSFGGSYEQYFGPGTRLTVT.

The chain has TRBV29-1 and TRBJ2-6; D perhaps matches TRBD1 (5 bases). CDR3 length equals 16 residues. Germline lookup yields CDR1 SQVTM and CDR2 ANQGSEA. Deletions cut 4 bases from V and 0 bases from J, with 13 bases between. The CDR3 sequence is CSVAGSSASGANVLTF. The CDR3 coding sequence is TGCAGCGTTGCAGGGTCTTCCGCCTCTGGGGCCAACGTCCTGACTTTC. Combining the CDR3 with reference TRBV29-1 and TRBJ2-6 gives the whole variable domain SAVISQKPSRDICQRGTSLTIQCQVDSQVTMMFWYRQQPGQSLTLIATANQGSEATYESGFVIDKFPISRPNLTFSTLTVSNMSPEDSSIYLCSVAGSSASGANVLTFGAGSRLTVL.

V gene TRBV6-1 combines with J gene TRBJ2-7; D might be TRBD2 (6 bases). Germline-derived CDR1 and CDR2 are MNHNS and SASEGT. Trimming removed 1 base from V and 7 bases from J, with 17 bases in between. The length of the CDR3 is 15 residues. This CDR3 is CASSEGAGRLVEQYF. The CDR3 DNA follows: TGTGCCAGCAGTGAAGGGGCGGGGAGGCTAGTTGAGCAGTACTTC.